This T cell receptor (beta chain) was captured by sequencing in a study of T-cell reconstitution after alpha-beta-depleted transplantation in children. V lost 4 bases and J lost 5; bases outside the gene matches: 3. The CDR3 extends over 14 amino acids. TCRbeta library construction was performed incorporating unique molecular identifiers. TCRdb redid the calling of the PCR reads with MiXCR, one entry per CDR3 protein. The sample includes hundreds of thousands of distinct CDR3 sequences, approximately 9.8% of them seen just once. The input for sequencing was PBMCs from the stem cell graft donor, taken from the stem cell graft. J is TRBJ2-5 and V is TRBV12-3 or TRBV12-4; 11 positions match TRBD1. The TCR sequence derives from a human donor who donated a stem cell graft to a child with SCID. The CDR3 loop reads CASSSGQGVETQYF. CDR3 nucleotides: TGTGCCAGCAGTTCGGGACAGGGGGTCGAGACCCAGTACTTC.